These 20 T cell receptor beta chains were all obtained from the same sample, sequenced in a study of CD8 T cells in Susac syndrome. Random hexamers were used to reverse transcribe the RNA input (about 0.5 to 1 ug). TCRdb re-derived calls from the immunoSEQ multiplex PCR reads in MiXCR, one entry per CDR3 protein. The table lists approximately 120,000 distinct CDR3 sequences, roughly 95% of them singletons. The sequencing sample was made of CD4+ T cells from PBMCs. The receptors here all came from a human donor in good health.

The V call is TRBV5-6, the J call TRBJ2-2, with D hard to call. The V end was cut by 3 bases, the J end by 6 bases, with 12 bases between. The CDR3 runs 14 residues. Germline V gene lookup returns CDR1 SGHDT and CDR2 YYEEEE. CDR3 protein: CASSSDPRPGELFF. The CDR3 bases are TGTGCCAGCAGCTCGGATCCGCGCCCCGGGGAGCTGTTTTTT.

The rearrangement uses TRBV20-1 and TRBJ1-4, with D tentatively TRBD1 (6 bases). Trimming took off 0 bases at V and 0 bases at J, with 14 bases between the two ends. CDR1 DFQATT and CDR2 SNEGSKA come from the germline V gene (reference sequence). The CDR3 runs 17 residues. The CDR3 region has the DNA TGCAGTGCTAGAGATGGGCTGGGGGCCGCAACTAATGAAAAACTGTTTTTT. Translated: CSARDGLGAATNEKLFF.

The V call is TRBV7-8, the J call TRBJ2-1, with TRBD2 matching 8 bases. Germline V gene sequence: CDR1 SGHVS, CDR2 FQNEAQ. This CDR3 region has 16 residues. V shed 2 bases and J 6 bases; nucleotides not matched to a gene: 9. The CDR3 DNA follows: TGTGCCAGCAGCTTATTGGGTGGCGGGGGGCGCAATGAGCAGTTCTTC. Protein product: CASSLLGGGGRNEQFF.

This clonotype has just one count. The chain joins TRBV5-1 to TRBJ1-6; possibly TRBD1 for D (6 bases). With 2 bases removed from V and 8 bases from J, the gap between germline ends came to 11 bases. The CDR3 spans 14 residues. CDR1 and CDR2 (germline): SGHRS, YFSETQ. CDR3 sequence (DNA): TGCGCCAGCAGCTTCAGGACAGAGGATTCACCCCTCCACTTT. Its translation is CASSFRTEDSPLHF.

V gene TRBV12-3 or TRBV12-4 combines with J gene TRBJ2-5; D possibly corresponds to TRBD1 (5 bases). This CDR3 is 13 amino acids long. The V end lost 5 bases, the J end lost 1 base, and 8 bases lay between the germline ends. Written as DNA, the CDR3 is TGTGCCAGCAGTAAAGACAGCCAAGAGACCCAGTACTTC. Amino acids: CASSKDSQETQYF.

The V call is TRBV9, the J call TRBJ2-5; the match to TRBD1 covers 7 bases. Losses at the gene ends were 6 bases for V and 7 bases for J; bases not matched to a gene: 9. The CDR3 has 13 residues. Germline V lookup: CDR1 SGDLS, CDR2 YYNGEE. The CDR3 DNA sequence: TGTGCCAGCAACCTGGGACAGTTGGGGACCCAGTACTTC. It encodes CASNLGQLGTQYF.

The chain recombines TRBV5-6 with TRBJ2-4; D not certain. Trimming stripped 3 bases from V and 8 bases from J, with 9 bases between. This CDR3 is built from 12 residues. Per germline, CDR1 SGHDT and CDR2 YYEEEE. The CDR3 reads CASSWNRDIQYF. The CDR3 DNA reads as TGTGCCAGCAGCTGGAATCGGGACATTCAGTACTTC. Using reference TRBV5-6 and TRBJ2-4 for the parts outside the CDR3, the full variable domain is DAGVTQSPTHLIKTRGQQVTLRCSPKSGHDTVSWYQQALGQGPQFIFQYYEEEERQRGNFPDRFSGHQFPNYSSELNVNALLLGDSALYLCASSWNRDIQYFGAGTRLSVL.

The J gene is TRBJ1-1, the V gene TRBV28; D is perhaps TRBD1 (6 bases). V was pared by 3 bases and J by 3 bases, with 14 bases between. The CDR3 consists of 15 residues. Germline values: CDR1 MDHEN, CDR2 SYDVKM. The CDR3, as DNA: TGTGCCAGCAGTTTGCCCGGGACATTCGACACTGAAGCTTTCTTT. This sequence encodes CASSLPGTFDTEAFF.

The chain has TRBV19 and TRBJ2-6; no clear D. V lost 8 bases and J lost 0, with 17 bases in between. This CDR3 is 17 amino acids long. CDR1 and CDR2 (germline): LNHDA, SQIVND (reference sequence). The CDR3 reads CASSASQVYSGANVLTF. The CDR3 region has the DNA TGTGCCAGTTCAGCATCGCAGGTTTACTCTGGGGCCAACGTCCTGACTTTC. The full variable domain, rest sourced from reference TRBV19 and TRBJ2-6, is DGGITQSPKYLFRKEGQNVTLSCEQNLNHDAMYWYRQDPGQGLRLIYYSQIVNDFQKGDIAEGYSVSREKKESFPLTVTSAQKNPTAFYLCASSASQVYSGANVLTFGAGSRLTVL.

V gene TRBV7-2 combines with J gene TRBJ2-1; TRBD2 agrees at 7 bases. With 4 bases clipped from V and 3 bases from J, the junction kept 0 bases outside the gene matches. The CDR3 totals 13 residues. From germline, CDR1 is SGHTA and CDR2 FQGNSA. CDR3 bases: TGTGCCAGCAGCTGGACTAGCTACAATGAGCAGTTCTTC. This gives the protein CASSWTSYNEQFF.

This chain links TRBV7-9 with TRBJ1-5, with D possibly being TRBD1 (5 bases). The length of the CDR3 is 15 residues. Germline lookup yields CDR1 SEHNR and CDR2 FQNEAQ (reference sequence). Trimming took 5 bases from V and 4 from J, leaving 15 bases between them. Written as DNA, the CDR3 is TGTGCCAGCAGCGTAGGGACCTGGGGAAATCAGCCCCAGCATTTT. Encoded protein: CASSVGTWGNQPQHF.

The chain employs TRBV14 and TRBJ2-5; 9 nucleotides match TRBD2. The CDR3 loop spans 15 amino acids. J gave up 4 bases and V 4 bases, and 7 bases lay outside the gene matches. Germline CDR1 is SGHDN and CDR2 is FVKESK. The CDR3 loop is CASSPLLAGAETQYF. CDR3 in DNA: TGTGCCAGCAGCCCACTCTTAGCGGGAGCAGAGACCCAGTACTTC.

This sequence joins TRBV12-3 or TRBV12-4 and TRBJ1-3; D is unclear. This CDR3 region has 14 residues. The V end lost 0 bases, the J end lost 3 bases, and 6 bases lay between the germline ends. The DNA of the CDR3 is TGTGCCAGCAGTTTAGCAGGGTATGGAAACACCATATATTTT. Translating it yields CASSLAGYGNTIYF.

V is TRBV30 and J is TRBJ1-1, with TRBD1 identical over 7 bases. This CDR3 has 12 amino acids. Trimming took 4 bases from V and 3 from J; bases not matched to a gene: 2. The germline V gene encodes CDR1 GTSNPN and CDR2 SVGIG (reference sequence). The CDR3 DNA sequence: TGTGCCTGGACCGACAGGGACACTGAAGCTTTCTTT. This sequence encodes CAWTDRDTEAFF.

V and J are TRBV12-3 or TRBV12-4 and TRBJ1-5, with D tentatively TRBD1 (6 bases). V shed 6 bases and J shed 6 bases, with 18 bases lying between them. The CDR3 runs to 15 residues. The CDR3 region has the DNA TGTGCCAGCAGCGTACTAGGGGGGGGCGGTCAGCCCCAGCATTTT. Protein sequence: CASSVLGGGGQPQHF.

The chain combines TRBV5-6 with TRBJ2-2, with no clear D. Trimming pared 1 base from V and 5 bases from J, leaving 6 bases between. The CDR3 loop spans 13 amino acids. Germline-derived CDR1 and CDR2 are SGHDT and YYEEEE. CDR3 loop: CASSLMGTGELFF. CDR3 nucleotide sequence: TGTGCCAGCAGCTTGATGGGAACCGGGGAGCTGTTTTTT.

V gene TRBV20-1 combines with J gene TRBJ2-7; 11 positions match TRBD2. Germline CDR1 is DFQATT and CDR2 is SNEGSKA (reference sequence). V lost 6 bases and J lost 7; bases outside the gene matches: 11. This CDR3 spans 14 amino acids. The CDR3 is CSAGEASGGWEQYF. In DNA, the CDR3 is TGCAGTGCCGGGGAGGCTAGCGGGGGGTGGGAGCAGTACTTC.

The chain is built from TRBV9 and TRBJ1-1, with D perhaps TRBD1 (5 bases). Germline CDR1 is SGDLS and CDR2 is YYNGEE. This CDR3 region has 13 residues. The germline V and J ends were trimmed by 4 bases and 6 bases, with 13 bases remaining between them. The CDR3 is CASSLRGSAEAFF. The CDR3 nucleotides are TGTGCCAGCAGCTTGCGGGGGAGCGCTGAAGCTTTCTTT.

The chain employs TRBV5-6 and TRBJ2-1; 16 bases are a match to TRBD2. The CDR3 has 15 amino acids. The V segment lost 4 bases and the J segment 12 bases; nucleotides outside the gene matches: 7. CDR1 and CDR2 (germline): SGHDT, YYEEEE. The CDR3 nucleotides read TGTGCCAGCAGCACGGGACTAGCGGGAGGGCCCTCGCAGTTCTTC. It encodes CASSTGLAGGPSQFF.

For the CDR3, the DNA is TGCAGCGCCACCAAATTAGCGGGAGGGAACACCGGGGAGCTGTTTTTT. Protein sequence: CSATKLAGGNTGELFF. The chain employs TRBV29-1 and TRBJ2-2, with 10 bases fitting TRBD2. Germline assignment: CDR1 SQVTM and CDR2 ANQGSEA. V lost 7 bases, J lost 1 base, and 9 bases stayed unmatched. The CDR3 runs 16 residues.